These 27 T cell receptor beta chains were sequenced from one sample in a study of tissue T cells after allogeneic stem cell transplantation. Time point of the sample: mouse harvest day 7 after allogeneic transplant. Each mouse received 10^7 T-cell-depleted marrow cells plus 10^6 splenic CD5+ T cells by tail vein. Clones were read by immunoSEQ multiplex PCR, and TCRdb kept only the in-frame ones, dropping some. The data show about 6,600 clones, around 47% seen once. The sequenced material came from lymph node tissue. These receptors were obtained from a female BALB/c mouse given C57BL/6 T cells with graft-versus-host disease after an allogeneic hematopoietic cell transplant.

Points on this clone: The germline and genes are mouse ones. The CDR3 spells CTCSGGQNTEVFF. The covered CDR3 bases are TGCACCTGCAGTGGGGGACAGAACACAGAAGTCTTC. This sequence joins TRBV1 and TRBJ1-1; D is perhaps TRBD1 (5 bases). The missing CDR3 end, 1 residue past where the read stops, is filled in from the germline J gene. V lost 4 bases, J lost 0 bases, and 6 bases lay in between. This CDR3 is built from 13 residues. Germline CDR1 NSQYPW, CDR2 LRSPGD (reference sequence).

Turning to this clone: Genes here carry mouse names. Sequencing ends 1 residue short of the CDR3 end; the germline J gene provides the rest. The rearrangement uses TRBV5 and TRBJ2-7, with TRBD2 identical over 13 bases. CDR1 and CDR2 from the germline V gene are LGHNA and YNLKQL (reference sequence). With V trimmed by 4 bases and J by 6 bases, 6 bases remained unmatched. The CDR3 totals 15 residues. The CDR3 bases that were read are TGTGCCAGCAGCCCCCGGGACTGGGGGGGATTTGAACAGTAC. This encodes CASSPRDWGGFEQY. The complete CDR3 reads CASSPRDWGGFEQYF.

Turning to this clone: Here the gene names and germline are mouse. The sequenced fragment ends 1 residue before the CDR3 boundary, so the rest is inferred from the germline J gene. This chain links TRBV26 with TRBJ2-3, with D uncertain. Germline lookup yields CDR1 KGHPV and CDR2 FQNQEV (reference sequence). The CDR3 runs 13 residues. V lost 6 bases and J lost 0, with 7 bases in between. The CDR3 is CASSRPSAETLYF. CDR3 DNA (partial): TGTGCCAGCAGCCGGCCTAGTGCAGAAACGCTGTAT.

Points on this clone: Gene labels here are mouse ones. The read stops 1 residue short of the end of the CDR3; the missing end is completed from the germline J gene. The rearrangement joins TRBV26 to TRBJ2-4; 8 nucleotides align to TRBD2. The CDR3 has 15 residues. J was trimmed by 0 bases and V by 6 bases; bases with no gene match: 5. CDR1 and CDR2 from the germline V gene are KGHPV and FQNQEV (reference sequence). The CDR3 bases that were read are TGTGCCAGCAGGCTCACTGGGGGTAGTCAAAACACCTTGTAC. This encodes CASRLTGGSQNTLY. The whole CDR3 sequence is CASRLTGGSQNTLYF. The whole variable domain, filled in from reference TRBV26 and TRBJ2-4, reads NSKVIQTPRYLVKGQGQKAKMRCIPEKGHPVVFWYQQNKNNEFKFLINFQNQEVLQQIDMTEKRFSAECPSNSPCSLEIQSSEAGDSALYLCASRLTGGSQNTLYFGAGTRLSVL.

Turning to this clone: Germline and genes: mouse. Read sequence stops 1 residue before the CDR3 end, and the germline J gene provides the missing end. The chain is built from TRBV15 and TRBJ1-1; 9 nucleotides match TRBD1. The germline gives CDR1 SGHND, CDR2 FRSKSL. J gave up 1 base and V 3 bases, and 0 bases lay outside the gene matches. This CDR3 has 14 residues. CDR3 protein: CASSLGQGNTEVFF. The sequenced CDR3 bases are TGTGCCAGCAGTTTGGGACAGGGGAACACAGAAGTCTTC.

By share, this clone ranks as medium-sized. The gene names given are mouse names. The CDR3 end is not reached by the read, which stops 1 residue before it; the germline J gene fills it in. The V gene is TRBV26, the J gene TRBJ2-7, with TRBD1 matching 7 bases. Unmatched junction bases numbered 1, after V lost 6 bases and J lost 2 bases. The CDR3 runs 12 residues. The V gene's germline CDR1 is KGHPV and CDR2 FQNQEV (reference sequence). The CDR3 protein is CASSGTAYEQYF. The sequenced part of the CDR3 DNA is TGTGCCAGCAGCGGGACAGCCTATGAACAGTAC.

A note on this clone: The listed genes are named as in mouse. Sequencing ends 1 residue short of the CDR3 end; the germline J gene provides the rest. The chain carries TRBV3 and TRBJ1-2; the D gene is possibly TRBD1 (5 bases). The CDR3 spans 12 residues. V was shortened by 3 bases and J by 4 bases, with 6 bases between the two germline ends. Germline V gene data show CDR1 as SNHLY and CDR2 as FYNGKV (reference sequence). The CDR3 protein is CASSLGVSDYTF. The CDR3 bases that were read are TGTGCCAGCAGCTTGGGGGTCTCCGACTACACC.

A remark on this clone: The junction shows a germline mismatch at one end, possibly a read error. Mouse germline and gene names are used. The observed sequence ends 1 residue before the CDR3 terminus, with the missing tail filled in from the germline J gene. This chain connects TRBV13-2 to TRBJ2-3, with D possibly being TRBD1 (6 bases). Germline CDR1 reads NNHNN; CDR2 reads SYGAGS (reference sequence). The CDR3 is 15 residues long. Incomplete CDR3 DNA: TGTGCCAGCAGTGATGCTAGGGGGAGTGCAGAAACGCTGTAT. It encodes CASSDARGSAETLY. The whole CDR3 sequence is CASSDARGSAETLYF.

As for this clone: Genes and germline come from the mouse. The read falls 1 residue short of the CDR3 end, and the missing part is taken from the germline J gene. V is TRBV26 and J is TRBJ2-2; 8 bases fit TRBD2. Trimming at V came to 4 bases and at J to 4 bases, leaving 8 bases not matched to a gene. This CDR3 is 16 amino acids long. Per the germline V gene, CDR1 is KGHPV and CDR2 is FQNQEV (reference sequence). CDR3 sequence: CASSPPGGAPTGQLYF. CDR3 bases read: TGTGCCAGCAGTCCTCCCGGGGGGGCGCCCACCGGGCAGCTCTAC.

Turning to this clone: Gene and germline names: mouse. The read comes to an end 1 residue before the CDR3 does, leaving the germline J gene to fill in the end. The J gene is TRBJ2-3, the V gene TRBV3; no clear D gene. Germline V gene sequence: CDR1 SNHLY, CDR2 FYNGKV (reference sequence). The CDR3 sequence is 14 residues long. The V gene lost 2 bases and the J gene lost 0 bases, with 6 bases spanning the gap. CDR3 DNA (partial): TGTGCCAGCAGCTTAATGAATAGTGCAGAAACGCTGTAT. It specifies CASSLMNSAETLY. The complete CDR3 protein is CASSLMNSAETLYF.

Comments on this clone: Mouse gene names and germline throughout. The read ends 1 residue early relative to the CDR3; the germline J gene fills the gap. The V call is TRBV26, the J call TRBJ1-2; D gene uncertain. V lost 4 bases, J lost 0 bases, and 6 bases lay in between. The germline V gene encodes CDR1 KGHPV and CDR2 FQNQEV (reference sequence). This CDR3 spans 13 amino acids. CDR3 DNA (partial): TGTGCCAGCAGTCAACAGCCAAACTCCGACTACACC. Translated, it gives CASSQQPNSDYT. The whole CDR3 is CASSQQPNSDYTF.

To note about this clone: Gene names follow the mouse nomenclature. The read ends 1 residue shy of where the CDR3 ends; the end is completed using the germline J gene. The rearrangement uses TRBV26 and TRBJ2-1, with 9 bases identical to TRBD1. V gave up 4 bases and J gave up 3 bases; unmatched junction bases: 1. Germline V gene sequence: CDR1 KGHPV, CDR2 FQNQEV (reference sequence). CDR3 length equals 14 residues. The CDR3 loop is CASSRQGVYAEQFF. CDR3 DNA (partial): TGTGCCAGCAGTCGACAGGGGGTCTATGCTGAGCAGTTC.

This clone was picked up one time. The likely explanation is a read error, given a far larger clone one base away. Any gene name here is a mouse gene name. The read terminates 1 residue before the CDR3 end, so the remaining end is supplied by the germline J gene. The chain links TRBV19 to TRBJ2-7, with D hard to call. V lost 4 bases and J 0 bases, leaving 5 bases between the germline ends. In germline, CDR1 is FNHDT, CDR2 SITEND (reference sequence). The CDR3 totals 12 residues. The CDR3 spells CASSDSSYEQYF. The CDR3 bases that were read are TGTGCCAGCAGTGATAGCTCCTATGAACAGTAC.

With respect to this clone: Gene names and germline refer to mouse. The CDR3 is cut off 1 residue early in the read; its end comes from the germline J gene. The chain is built from TRBV16 and TRBJ2-5, with D hard to call. The germline V and J ends were trimmed by 2 bases and 4 bases, with 7 bases remaining between them. Germline V CDR1 and CDR2: SGHSA, FRNQAP. This CDR3 contains 13 residues. The covered CDR3 bases are TGTGCAAGCAGCTTAACAAACAAAGACACCCAGTAC. Translation gives CASSLTNKDTQY. The whole CDR3 protein is CASSLTNKDTQYF.

On this clone: Gene names are the mouse ones. The read ends 1 residue shy of where the CDR3 ends; the end is completed using the germline J gene. The chain employs TRBV16 and TRBJ1-4; 7 nucleotides agree with TRBD1. CDR3 length equals 12 residues. Germline trimming cut 5 bases from V and 7 bases from J; bases unmatched to any gene: 1. Germline CDR1 is SGHSA and CDR2 is FRNQAP. The CDR3 region is CASSRQGERLFF. The sequenced CDR3 bases are TGTGCAAGCAGCCGACAGGGCGAAAGATTATTT.

Points on this clone: Any gene name here is a mouse gene name. The read terminates 1 residue ahead of where the CDR3 ends, so the germline J gene completes it. The chain links TRBV26 to TRBJ2-5; possible D gene TRBD2, 7 bases. V gave up 2 bases and J gave up 5 bases, with 11 bases separating them. Germline CDR1 KGHPV, CDR2 FQNQEV (reference sequence). This CDR3 has 14 residues. This chain's CDR3 is CASSLGGRGDTQYF. Incomplete CDR3 DNA: TGTGCCAGCAGTCTGGGGGGGCGCGGAGACACCCAGTAC.

This clone turned up a few times. The gene names given are mouse names. Read data end 1 residue before the CDR3 end; the end is taken from the germline J gene. V gene TRBV3 combines with J gene TRBJ2-7; D is undetermined. Trimming left V 5 bases short and J 5 bases short, with 10 bases between. The CDR3 is 12 amino acids. The germline V gene has CDR1 SNHLY and CDR2 FYNGKV (reference sequence). CDR3 sequence: CASSQGRDEQYF. The CDR3 DNA, read in part, is TGTGCCAGCAGCCAAGGGAGGGATGAACAGTAC.

This clone was seen a handful of times. The germline and genes are mouse ones. The CDR3 end lies 1 residue beyond the end of the read and is filled in from the germline J gene. This chain connects TRBV16 to TRBJ2-5, with 9 bases identical to TRBD1. This CDR3 contains 13 residues. CDR1 and CDR2 from the germline V gene are SGHSA and FRNQAP. V shed 6 bases and J 5 bases; nucleotides not matched to a gene: 3. The CDR3 DNA, read in part, is TGTGCAAGCAGAACAGGGGGCAGAGACACCCAGTAC. Translating it yields CASRTGGRDTQY. The complete CDR3 protein is CASRTGGRDTQYF.

Comments on this clone: Mouse names are used for the genes. The read is 1 residue too short to cover the CDR3 end, so that end is filled in from the germline J gene. The chain joins TRBV2 to TRBJ2-7; 11 bases match TRBD2. The CDR3 loop spans 15 amino acids. V was clipped by 0 bases and J by 5 bases; unmatched bases: 3. Germline V gene sequence: CDR1 LGHNA, CDR2 YSYQKL. The CDR3 loop reads CASSQDEDWGDEQYF. The covered CDR3 bases are TGTGCCAGCAGCCAAGATGAGGACTGGGGGGATGAACAGTAC.

In the case of this clone: Germline and genes here are mouse. The CDR3 end is not reached by the read, which stops 1 residue before it; the germline J gene fills it in. This rearrangement joins TRBV26 to TRBJ1-3; 9 nucleotides line up with TRBD1. Germline V gene sequence: CDR1 KGHPV, CDR2 FQNQEV (reference sequence). V was pared by 6 bases and J by 4 bases, with 1 base of the junction left unmatched. The CDR3 is 13 amino acids. CDR3 bases read: TGTGCCAGCAGGACAGGGGGGGGAAATACGCTCTAT. Translating gives CASRTGGGNTLY. The entire CDR3 sequence reads CASRTGGGNTLYF. Looking up the rest from reference TRBV26 and TRBJ1-3 gives the full variable domain: NSKVIQTPRYLVKGQGQKAKMRCIPEKGHPVVFWYQQNKNNEFKFLINFQNQEVLQQIDMTEKRFSAECPSNSPCSLEIQSSEAGDSALYLCASRTGGGNTLYFGEGSRLIVV.

This clone was picked up a small number of times. The gene symbols are mouse symbols. The read falls 1 residue short of the CDR3 end, and the missing part is taken from the germline J gene. This chain uses TRBV16 with TRBJ1-3, with D perhaps TRBD1 (6 bases). There are 16 residues in the CDR3. Germline CDR1 SGHSA, CDR2 FRNQAP. The V end was cut by 1 base, the J end by 0 bases, with 10 bases between. CDR3 in amino acids: CASSLVQGRSGNTLYF. The CDR3 bases that were read are TGTGCAAGCAGCTTAGTCCAGGGGCGTTCTGGAAATACGCTCTAT.

Details on this clone: Gene labels here are mouse ones. The CDR3 end is not reached by the read, which stops 1 residue before it; the germline J gene fills it in. V usage is TRBV4 and J usage is TRBJ2-4; no clear D. V lost 4 bases, J lost 5 bases, and 7 bases lay in between. Germline-derived CDR1 and CDR2 are LGHDT and YNNKQL (reference sequence). The CDR3 has 12 amino acids. The part of the CDR3 DNA that was read is TGTGCCAGCAGCTTACACTTAAACACCTTGTAC. Its protein product is CASSLHLNTLY. The whole CDR3 sequence reads CASSLHLNTLYF.

As concerns this clone: Here the gene names and germline are mouse. The CDR3 end lies 1 residue beyond the end of the read and is filled in from the germline J gene. The genes are TRBV3 and TRBJ1-1; TRBD1 matches at 7 bases. The CDR3 runs 13 residues. The V gene's germline CDR1 is SNHLY and CDR2 FYNGKV (reference sequence). Trimming at V came to 5 bases and at J to 4 bases, leaving 4 bases not matched to a gene. The chain's CDR3 is CASSRPGGTEVFF. CDR3 DNA (partial): TGTGCCAGCAGCCGGCCAGGGGGCACAGAAGTCTTC.

This clone is medium-sized within its sample. Gene names are the mouse ones. Read sequence stops 1 residue before the CDR3 end, and the germline J gene provides the missing end. This sequence joins TRBV13-1 and TRBJ2-2; the match to TRBD2 covers 7 bases. Germline assignment: CDR1 NSHNY and CDR2 SYGAGN. The CDR3 runs 14 residues. V shed 0 bases, J shed 6 bases, and the junction held 2 bases outside the gene matches. CDR3 amino acids: CASSDAGGAGQLYF. The part of the CDR3 DNA that was read is TGTGCCAGCAGTGATGCGGGGGGGGCCGGGCAGCTCTAC.

This clone has just a few counts. All gene names here are mouse names. The observed sequence ends 1 residue before the CDR3 terminus, with the missing tail filled in from the germline J gene. V usage is TRBV16 and J usage is TRBJ1-4, with unresolved D. This CDR3 spans 13 amino acids. The V end lost 2 bases, the J end lost 4 bases, and 5 bases lay between the germline ends. CDR1 SGHSA and CDR2 FRNQAP come from the germline V gene. The CDR3 protein is CASSLLGNERLFF. CDR3 bases read: TGTGCAAGCAGCTTACTGGGCAACGAAAGATTATTT. The whole variable domain, filled in from reference TRBV16 and TRBJ1-4, reads NAGVIQTPRHKVTGKGQEATLWCEPISGHSAVFWYRQTIVQGLEFLTYFRNQAPIDDSGMPKERFSAQMPNQSHSTLKIQSTQPQDSAVYLCASSLLGNERLFFGHGTKLSVL.

Note on this clone: Germline and genes here are mouse. The read stops 1 residue short of the end of the CDR3; the missing end is completed from the germline J gene. This chain joins TRBV26 and TRBJ2-5; 8 bases fit TRBD2. Germline CDR1 is KGHPV and CDR2 is FQNQEV (reference sequence). With V trimmed by 2 bases and J by 3 bases, 1 base remained unmatched. The length of the CDR3 is 14 residues. The CDR3 region is CASSLLGGQDTQYF. CDR3 DNA, as far as it was read: TGTGCCAGCAGTCTGCTGGGGGGTCAAGACACCCAGTAC. Full variable domain (outside the CDR3, taken from reference TRBV26 and TRBJ2-5): NSKVIQTPRYLVKGQGQKAKMRCIPEKGHPVVFWYQQNKNNEFKFLINFQNQEVLQQIDMTEKRFSAECPSNSPCSLEIQSSEAGDSALYLCASSLLGGQDTQYFGPGTRLLVL.

Comments on this clone: All gene names here are mouse names. The CDR3 end lies 1 residue beyond the end of the read and is filled in from the germline J gene. The rearrangement uses TRBV1 and TRBJ2-3; TRBD2 agrees at 12 bases. V dropped 3 bases and J dropped 1; count of bases not matched to a gene: 2. CDR3 length: 16 amino acids. From germline, CDR1 is NSQYPW and CDR2 LRSPGD (reference sequence). Incomplete CDR3 DNA: TGCACCTGCAGTGCGACTGGGGGGGCGCGTGCAGAAACGCTGTAT. Amino acid sequence: CTCSATGGARAETLY. The full CDR3 protein is CTCSATGGARAETLYF.